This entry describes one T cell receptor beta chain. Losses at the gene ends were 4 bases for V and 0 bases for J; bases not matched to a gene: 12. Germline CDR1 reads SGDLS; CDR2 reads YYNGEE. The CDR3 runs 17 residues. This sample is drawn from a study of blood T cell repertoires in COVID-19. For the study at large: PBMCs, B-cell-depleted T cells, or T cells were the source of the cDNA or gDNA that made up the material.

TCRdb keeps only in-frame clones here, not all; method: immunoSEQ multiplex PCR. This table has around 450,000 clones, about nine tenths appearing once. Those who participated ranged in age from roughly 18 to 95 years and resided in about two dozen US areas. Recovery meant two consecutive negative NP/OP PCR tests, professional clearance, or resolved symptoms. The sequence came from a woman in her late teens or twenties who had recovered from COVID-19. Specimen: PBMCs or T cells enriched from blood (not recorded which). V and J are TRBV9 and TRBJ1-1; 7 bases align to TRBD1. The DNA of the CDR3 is TGTGCCAGCAGCCCTAGTGGACAGGTTCATCTGAACACTGAAGCTTTCTTT. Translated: CASSPSGQVHLNTEAFF. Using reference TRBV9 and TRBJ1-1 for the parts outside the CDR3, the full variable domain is DSGVTQTPKHLITATGQRVTLRCSPRSGDLSVYWYQQSLDQGLQFLIQYYNGEERAKGNILERFSAQQFPDLHSELNLSSLELGDSALYFCASSPSGQVHLNTEAFFGQGTRLTVV.